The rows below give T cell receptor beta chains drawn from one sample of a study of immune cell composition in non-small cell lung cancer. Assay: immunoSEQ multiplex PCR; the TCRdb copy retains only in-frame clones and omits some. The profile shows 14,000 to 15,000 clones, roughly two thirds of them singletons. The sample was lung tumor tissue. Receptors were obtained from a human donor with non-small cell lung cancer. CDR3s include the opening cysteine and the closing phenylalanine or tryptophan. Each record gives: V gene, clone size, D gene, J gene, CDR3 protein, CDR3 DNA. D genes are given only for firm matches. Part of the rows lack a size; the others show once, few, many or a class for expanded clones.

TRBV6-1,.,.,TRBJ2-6,CASSEGRDNSFGSNVLTF,TGTGCCAGCAGTGAAGGCCGGGACAACTCCTTTGGGTCCAACGTCCTGACTTTC
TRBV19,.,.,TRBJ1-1,CASTPGLGANTEAFF,TGTGCCAGTACCCCCGGGTTGGGGGCGAACACTGAAGCTTTCTTT
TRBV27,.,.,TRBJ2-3,CASRQDRTDTQYF,TGTGCCAGCAGACAGGACCGGACAGATACGCAGTATTTT
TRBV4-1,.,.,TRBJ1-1,CASSQTGNTEAFF,TGCGCCAGCAGCCAAACAGGGAACACTGAAGCTTTCTTT
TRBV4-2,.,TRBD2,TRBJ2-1,CASSQSTSGGYNEQFF,TGTGCCAGCAGCCAATCCACTAGCGGGGGTTACAATGAGCAGTTCTTC
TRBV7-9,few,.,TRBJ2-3,CASSLGSDSNTDTQYF,TGTGCCAGCAGCTTGGGTTCGGACTCCAACACAGATACGCAGTATTTT
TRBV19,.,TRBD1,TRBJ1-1,CASSIGPGQTEAFF,TGTGCCAGTAGTATTGGACCGGGACAGACTGAAGCTTTCTTT
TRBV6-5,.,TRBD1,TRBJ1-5,CASRGQDNQPQHF,TGTGCCAGCAGAGGACAGGACAATCAGCCCCAGCATTTT
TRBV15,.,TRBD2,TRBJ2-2,CATSRLAGDTGELFF,TGTGCCACCAGCAGACTAGCGGGGGACACCGGGGAGCTGTTTTTT
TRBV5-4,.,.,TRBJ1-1,CASSQEISGGGEAFF,TGTGCCAGCAGCCAAGAAATTAGCGGTGGCGGGGAAGCTTTCTTT
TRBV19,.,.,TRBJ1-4,CASSIQTTNEKLFF,TGTGCCAGTAGTATTCAAACAACTAATGAAAAACTGTTTTTT
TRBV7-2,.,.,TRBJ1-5,CASSLEAGENQPQHF,TGTGCCAGCAGCTTAGAGGCAGGGGAGAATCAGCCCCAGCATTTT
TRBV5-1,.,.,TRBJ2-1,CASSLTLGRDSYNEQFF,TGCGCCAGCAGCTTGACCCTGGGGCGCGACTCCTACAATGAGCAGTTCTTC
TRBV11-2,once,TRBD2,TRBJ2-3,CASSLGAGGTDTQYF,TGTGCCAGCAGCTTGGGAGCGGGGGGCACAGATACGCAGTATTTT
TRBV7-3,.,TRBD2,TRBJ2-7,CASSLASGANYEQYF,TGTGCCAGCAGCTTAGCTAGCGGGGCCAACTACGAGCAGTACTTC
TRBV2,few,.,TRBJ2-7,CASSILVGQGGGQQYF,TGTGCCAGCAGTATCCTTGTAGGACAGGGCGGGGGCCAGCAGTACTTC
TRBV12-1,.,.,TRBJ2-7,CASSFAAGTGSYEQYF,.
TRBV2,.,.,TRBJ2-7,CASSENPSPGIDEQYF,TGTGCCAGCAGTGAAAATCCCTCTCCGGGGATAGACGAGCAGTACTTC
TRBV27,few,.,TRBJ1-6,CASSFGGVSGHFNSPLHF,TGTGCCAGCAGTTTTGGGGGCGTCTCGGGACATTTTAATTCACCCCTCCACTTT
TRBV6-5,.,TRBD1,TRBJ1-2,CASSLNRGLYGYTF,TGTGCCAGCAGTTTAAACAGGGGTTTATATGGCTACACCTTC
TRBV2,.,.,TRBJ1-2,CASRPGQTTNYGYTF,TGTGCCAGCAGACCTGGACAGACTACTAACTATGGCTACACCTTC
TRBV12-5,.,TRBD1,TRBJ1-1,CASGFGDRAGAFF,TGTGCTAGTGGTTTTGGGGACAGGGCAGGAGCTTTCTTT
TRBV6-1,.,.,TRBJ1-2,CASSEEDSGVGGYTF,TGTGCCAGCAGTGAAGAGGACTCAGGGGTTGGTGGCTACACCTTC
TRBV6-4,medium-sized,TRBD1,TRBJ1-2,CASSDTPQGLDGYTF,TGTGCCAGCAGTGACACCCCACAGGGGTTGGATGGCTACACCTTC
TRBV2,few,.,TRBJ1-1,CASTPTGMNTEAFF,TGTGCCAGCACCCCCACAGGGATGAACACTGAAGCTTTCTTT
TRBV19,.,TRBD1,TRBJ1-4,CASSMGQGFNEKLFF,TGTGCCAGTAGTATGGGACAGGGGTTTAATGAAAAACTGTTTTTT
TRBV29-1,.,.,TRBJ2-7,CSVEGAGNYEQYF,TGCAGTGTTGAGGGCGCAGGTAACTACGAGCAGTACTTC
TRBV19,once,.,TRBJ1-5,CASSITGYSNQPQHF,TGTGCCAGTAGTATAACAGGGTATAGCAATCAGCCCCAGCATTTT
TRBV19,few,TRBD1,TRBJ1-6,CASSIDRGQGHSPLHF,TGTGCCAGTAGTATAGATCGGGGACAGGGACACTCACCCCTCCACTTT
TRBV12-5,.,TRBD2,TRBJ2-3,CASGFSGGSTDTQYF,TGTGCTAGTGGTTTTTCGGGGGGGAGCACAGATACGCAGTATTTT
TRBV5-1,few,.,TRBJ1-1,CASSFGTEAFF,TGCGCCAGCAGCTTCGGGACTGAAGCTTTCTTT
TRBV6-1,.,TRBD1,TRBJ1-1,CASIKGEGAFTEAFF,TGTGCCAGCATAAAGGGTGAGGGGGCTTTTACTGAAGCTTTCTTT
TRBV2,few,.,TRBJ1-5,CASRETSYSNQPQHF,TGTGCCAGCAGAGAGACAAGCTATAGCAATCAGCCCCAGCATTTT
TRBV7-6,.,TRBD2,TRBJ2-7,CASSQGPPGLESYEQYF,TGTGCCAGCAGCCAAGGACCCCCGGGACTAGAATCCTACGAGCAGTACTTC
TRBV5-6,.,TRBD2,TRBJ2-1,CASSEASGGAGNEQFF,TGTGCCAGCAGCGAGGCTAGCGGGGGGGCTGGGAATGAGCAGTTCTTC
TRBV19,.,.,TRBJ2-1,CASSIVRYNEQFF,TGTGCCAGTAGTATCGTCAGGTACAATGAGCAGTTCTTC
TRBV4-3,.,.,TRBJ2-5,CASSPQYPQGYQETQYF,TGCGCCAGCAGCCCACAATACCCCCAGGGGTACCAAGAGACCCAGTACTTC
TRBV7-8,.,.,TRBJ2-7,CASRSDSSYEQYF,TGTGCCAGCAGGTCGGACAGCTCCTACGAGCAGTACTTC
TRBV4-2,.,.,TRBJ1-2,CASSLERNYGYTF,TGTGCCAGCAGCCTCGAACGGAACTATGGCTACACCTTC
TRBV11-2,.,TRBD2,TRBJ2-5,CASSFPSGGTTQETQYF,TGTGCCAGCAGCTTTCCTAGCGGGGGGACCACCCAAGAGACCCAGTACTTC
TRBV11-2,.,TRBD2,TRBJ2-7,CASSFLRGLAGEQYF,TGTGCCAGCAGTTTCCTAAGGGGCCTAGCGGGGGAGCAGTACTTC
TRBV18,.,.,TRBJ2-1,CASSPPTVYNEQFF,TGTGCCAGCTCACCACCAACGGTCTACAATGAGCAGTTCTTC
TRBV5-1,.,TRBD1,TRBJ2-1,CASSSGQVDNEQFF,TGCGCCAGCAGCTCAGGACAGGTTGACAATGAGCAGTTCTTC
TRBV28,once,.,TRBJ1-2,CASTAGDYGYTF,TGTGCCAGCACGGCAGGGGACTATGGCTACACCTTC
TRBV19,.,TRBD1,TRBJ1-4,CASSHRGREEKLFF,TGTGCCAGTAGTCACAGGGGGCGCGAGGAAAAACTGTTTTTT
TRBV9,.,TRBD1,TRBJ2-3,CASSGEAGRDRGPTDTQYF,TGTGCCAGCAGCGGAGAAGCGGGCCGGGACAGGGGGCCGACAGATACGCAGTATTTT
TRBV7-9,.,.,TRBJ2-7,CASSLVGRGAASYEQYF,TGTGCCAGCAGCTTAGTAGGCCGGGGGGCGGCCTCCTACGAGCAGTACTTC
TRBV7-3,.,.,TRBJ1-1,CASSFLPTGNTEAFF,TGTGCCAGCAGCTTCCTCCCTACAGGAAACACTGAAGCTTTCTTT
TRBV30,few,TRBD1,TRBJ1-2,CAWSLTGVIYGYTF,TGTGCCTGGAGTCTGACAGGGGTTATCTATGGCTACACCTTC
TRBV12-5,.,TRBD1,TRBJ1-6,CASGPLDRAHSPLHF,TGTGCTAGTGGTCCCCTCGACAGGGCCCATTCACCCCTCCACTTT
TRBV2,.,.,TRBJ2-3,CASREAGLTDTQYF,TGTGCCAGCAGGGAGGCGGGGCTCACAGATACGCAGTATTTT
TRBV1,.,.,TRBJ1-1,CTSSHPSSRDRVGGAEAFF,TGCACCAGCAGCCATCCTTCGTCCCGGGACAGGGTTGGAGGGGCTGAAGCTTTCTTT
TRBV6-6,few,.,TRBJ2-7,CASSYTPGQHYEQYF,TGTGCCAGCAGTTACACACCCGGACAGCACTACGAGCAGTACTTC
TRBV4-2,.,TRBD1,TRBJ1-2,CASSQDGQGYGYTF,TGTGCCAGCAGCCAAGATGGACAGGGCTATGGCTACACCTTC
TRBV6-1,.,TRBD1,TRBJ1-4,CASNLSGTVGEKLFF,TGTGCCAGCAATCTCTCAGGGACAGTCGGTGAAAAACTGTTTTTT
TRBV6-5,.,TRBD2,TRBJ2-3,CASSSTGTSGNTQYF,TGTGCCAGCAGTTCCACCGGGACTAGCGGAAATACGCAGTATTTT
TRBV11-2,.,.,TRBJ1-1,CASSSTGGEGAFF,TGTGCCAGCAGCTCCACCGGGGGGGAGGGGGCTTTCTTT
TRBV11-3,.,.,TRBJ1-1,CASSLVQGAEAFF,TGTGCCAGCAGCTTAGTACAAGGGGCTGAAGCTTTCTTT
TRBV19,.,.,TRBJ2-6,CASGPAGANVLTF,TGTGCCAGTGGGCCAGCTGGGGCCAACGTCCTGACTTTC